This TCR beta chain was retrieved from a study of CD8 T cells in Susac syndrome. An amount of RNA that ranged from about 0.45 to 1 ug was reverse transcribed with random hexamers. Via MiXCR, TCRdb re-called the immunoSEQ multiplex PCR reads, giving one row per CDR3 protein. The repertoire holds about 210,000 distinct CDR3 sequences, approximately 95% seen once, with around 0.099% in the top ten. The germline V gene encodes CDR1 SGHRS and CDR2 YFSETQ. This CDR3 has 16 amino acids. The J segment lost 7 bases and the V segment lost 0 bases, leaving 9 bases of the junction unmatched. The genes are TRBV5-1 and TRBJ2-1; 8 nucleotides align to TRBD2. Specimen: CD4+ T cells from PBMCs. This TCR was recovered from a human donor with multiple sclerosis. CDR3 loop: CASSLVPSGSGNEQFF. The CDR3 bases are TGCGCCAGCAGCTTGGTTCCCAGCGGGAGTGGAAATGAGCAGTTCTTC.